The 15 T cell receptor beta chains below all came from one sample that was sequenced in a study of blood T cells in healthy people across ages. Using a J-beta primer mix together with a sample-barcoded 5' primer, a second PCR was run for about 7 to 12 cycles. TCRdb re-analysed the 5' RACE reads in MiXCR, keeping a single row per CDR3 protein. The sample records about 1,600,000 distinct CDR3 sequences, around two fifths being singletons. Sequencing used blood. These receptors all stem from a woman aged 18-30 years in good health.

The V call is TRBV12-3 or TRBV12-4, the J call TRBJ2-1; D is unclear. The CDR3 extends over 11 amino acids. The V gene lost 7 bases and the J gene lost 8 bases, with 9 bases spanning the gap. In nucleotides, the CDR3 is TGTGCCAGCACCACACGGTATGAGCAGTTCTTC. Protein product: CASTTRYEQFF.

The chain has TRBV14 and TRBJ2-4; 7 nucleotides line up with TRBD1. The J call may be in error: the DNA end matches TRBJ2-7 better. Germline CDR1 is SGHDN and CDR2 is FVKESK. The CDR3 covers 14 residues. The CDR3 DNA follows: TGTGCCAGCAGCGAAGGCAGGGGGTCTTTCGAGCAGTACTTC. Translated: CASSEGRGSFEQYF.

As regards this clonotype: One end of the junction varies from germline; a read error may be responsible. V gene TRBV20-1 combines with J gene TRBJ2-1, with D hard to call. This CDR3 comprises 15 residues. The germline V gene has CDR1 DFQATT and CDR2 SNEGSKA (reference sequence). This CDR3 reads CSARGTGSSYNERFF. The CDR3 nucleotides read TGCAGTGCTAGGGGAACTGGAAGCTCCTACAATGAGCGGTTCTTC.

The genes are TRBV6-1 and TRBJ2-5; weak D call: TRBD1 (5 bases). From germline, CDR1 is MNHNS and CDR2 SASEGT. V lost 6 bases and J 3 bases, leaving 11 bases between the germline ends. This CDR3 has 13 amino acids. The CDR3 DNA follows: TGTGCCAGCAGAGTTAGGGGCGAAGAGACCCAGTACTTC. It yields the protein CASRVRGEETQYF.

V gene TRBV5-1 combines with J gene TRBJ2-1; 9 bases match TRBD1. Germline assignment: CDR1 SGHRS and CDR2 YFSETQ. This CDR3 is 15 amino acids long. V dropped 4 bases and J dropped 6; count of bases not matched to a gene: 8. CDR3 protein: CASSGKGQGGNEQFF. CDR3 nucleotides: TGCGCCAGCAGCGGGAAGGGACAGGGTGGCAATGAGCAGTTCTTC.

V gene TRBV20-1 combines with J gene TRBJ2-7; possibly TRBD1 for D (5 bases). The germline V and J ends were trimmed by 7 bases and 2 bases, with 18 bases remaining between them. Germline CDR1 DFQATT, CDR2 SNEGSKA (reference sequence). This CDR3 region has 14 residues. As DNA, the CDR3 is TGCAGTGGTTTTAGTCAGGGTCGGACCTACGAGCAGTACTTC. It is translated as CSGFSQGRTYEQYF.

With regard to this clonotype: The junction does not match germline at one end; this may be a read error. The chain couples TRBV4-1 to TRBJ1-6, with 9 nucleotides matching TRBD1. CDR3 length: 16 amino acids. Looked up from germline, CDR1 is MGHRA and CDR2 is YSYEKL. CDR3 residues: CASSLRDRDIGSPPHF. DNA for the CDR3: TGCGCCAGCAGCCTCCGGGACAGGGACATAGGTTCACCCCCCCACTTT.

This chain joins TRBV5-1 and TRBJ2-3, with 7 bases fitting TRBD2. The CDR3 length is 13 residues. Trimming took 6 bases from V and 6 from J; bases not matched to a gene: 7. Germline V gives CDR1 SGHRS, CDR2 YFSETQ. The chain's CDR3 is CASTPGGGDTQYF. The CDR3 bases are TGCGCCAGCACCCCGGGGGGTGGGGATACGCAGTATTTT.

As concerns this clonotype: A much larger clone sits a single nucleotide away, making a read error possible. CDR3: CASSGLANRWREQYF. In DNA form, the CDR3 reads TGTGCCAGCTCGGGACTAGCGAATCGGTGGCGCGAGCAGTACTTC. This chain uses TRBV12-3 or TRBV12-4 with TRBJ2-7; 10 bases fit TRBD2. Trimming removed 8 bases from V and 6 bases from J; junction bases left unmatched: 13. CDR3 length equals 15 residues.

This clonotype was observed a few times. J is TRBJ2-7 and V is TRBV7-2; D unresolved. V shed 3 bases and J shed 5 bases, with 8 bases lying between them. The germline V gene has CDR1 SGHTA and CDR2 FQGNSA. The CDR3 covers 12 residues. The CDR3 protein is CASSFIWDEQYF. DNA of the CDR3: TGTGCCAGCAGCTTTATATGGGACGAGCAGTACTTC.

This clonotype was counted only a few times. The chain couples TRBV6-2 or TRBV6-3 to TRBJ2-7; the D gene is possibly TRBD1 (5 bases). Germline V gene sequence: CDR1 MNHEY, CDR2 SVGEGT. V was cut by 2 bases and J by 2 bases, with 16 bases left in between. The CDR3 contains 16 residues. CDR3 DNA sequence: TGTGCCAGCAGTTACGTAGGCCAGGGTCGGACCTACGAGCAGTACTTC. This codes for CASSYVGQGRTYEQYF.

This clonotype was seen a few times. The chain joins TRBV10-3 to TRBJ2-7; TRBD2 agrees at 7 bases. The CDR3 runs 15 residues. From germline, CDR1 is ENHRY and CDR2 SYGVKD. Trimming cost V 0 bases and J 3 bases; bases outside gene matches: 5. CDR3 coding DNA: TGTGCCATCAGTGAGTCGGCTAGCGGACTCTACGAGCAGTACTTC. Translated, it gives CAISESASGLYEQYF.

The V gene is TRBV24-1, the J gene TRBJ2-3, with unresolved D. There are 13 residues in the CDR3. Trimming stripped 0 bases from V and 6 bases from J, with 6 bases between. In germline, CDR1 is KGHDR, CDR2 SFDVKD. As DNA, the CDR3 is TGTGCCACCAGTGATTTGGCGCCCGATACGCAGTATTTT. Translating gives CATSDLAPDTQYF.

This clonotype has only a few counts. The CDR3 nucleotides read TGTGCCATCAATGGGCCAGGGGCCAACGTCCTGACTTTC. Translating it yields CAINGPGANVLTF. J is TRBJ2-6 and V is TRBV10-3; D call uncertain. The CDR3 covers 13 residues. Germline V CDR1 and CDR2: ENHRY, SYGVKD. The ends were cut back, 7 bases at V and 4 bases at J, with 8 bases in the middle.

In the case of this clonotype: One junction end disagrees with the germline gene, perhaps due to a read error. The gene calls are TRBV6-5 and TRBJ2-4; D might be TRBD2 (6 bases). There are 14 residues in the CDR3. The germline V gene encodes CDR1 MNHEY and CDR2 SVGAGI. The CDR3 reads CAGSTRIVTSGQYF. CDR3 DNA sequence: TGTGCCGGCAGTACCCGCATTGTCACAAGCGGGCAGTACTTC.